This is a list of T cell receptor beta chains from one sample in a study of OX40 agonist ivuxolimab in advanced cancers. The data were produced by immunoSEQ multiplex PCR, yet TCRdb's version contains in-frame clones alone and is incomplete. In the table there are about 45,000 clones, roughly 84% of which are singletons. The sample consisted of CD4+ or CD8+ T cells sorted from blood, taken in a trial of the OX40 agonist ivuxolimab. Every receptor here comes from an adult with an advanced solid tumor such as melanoma, head and neck, liver or kidney cancer. Each CDR3 is given with its conserved first and last residue. The order of the fields is V gene, clone size, J gene, D gene, CDR3 protein, CDR3 DNA. D genes are given only for firm matches. Not all rows give a size; the values are once, few, many and, for expanded clones, a class.

v_call: TRBV5-4
clone_size: .
j_call: TRBJ1-2
d_call: TRBD1
cdr3_aa: CASGWAGGGYTF
cdr3_nt: TGTGCCAGCGGGTGGGCAGGGGGTGGCTACACCTTC

v_call: TRBV7-5
clone_size: .
j_call: TRBJ1-2
d_call: .
cdr3_aa: CVRSRDSRGSKNYGYTF
cdr3_nt: TGTGTCAGAAGCCGAGACTCTCGTGGTTCCAAGAACTATGGCTACACCTTC

v_call: TRBV7-2
clone_size: .
j_call: TRBJ2-7
d_call: .
cdr3_aa: CASSFYAGGLYEQYF
cdr3_nt: TGTGCCAGCAGCTTTTATGCAGGAGGGCTATACGAGCAGTACTTC

v_call: TRBV7-6
clone_size: medium-sized
j_call: TRBJ2-7
d_call: .
cdr3_aa: CASSRFPTDEQYF
cdr3_nt: TGTGCCAGCAGCCGATTCCCGACAGACGAGCAGTACTTC

v_call: TRBV11-3
clone_size: few
j_call: TRBJ2-7
d_call: TRBD1
cdr3_aa: CASSLAQGAHEQYF
cdr3_nt: TGTGCCAGCAGCTTAGCACAGGGGGCGCACGAGCAGTACTTC

v_call: TRBV5-1
clone_size: .
j_call: TRBJ2-1
d_call: TRBD2
cdr3_aa: CASSFVTSGGAEQFF
cdr3_nt: TGCGCCAGCAGCTTCGTGACTAGCGGGGGGGCGGAGCAGTTCTTC

v_call: TRBV6-4
clone_size: .
j_call: TRBJ2-3
d_call: .
cdr3_aa: CASSDSKGRGADTQYF
cdr3_nt: TGTGCCAGCAGTGACTCGAAGGGCAGGGGTGCAGATACGCAGTATTTT

v_call: TRBV6-5
clone_size: .
j_call: TRBJ2-5
d_call: .
cdr3_aa: CASSPDIYQETQYF
cdr3_nt: TGTGCCAGCAGCCCGGACATCTACCAAGAGACCCAGTACTTC

v_call: TRBV5-6
clone_size: .
j_call: TRBJ2-3
d_call: .
cdr3_aa: CASSPPQGRYTDTQYF
cdr3_nt: TGTGCCAGCAGCCCCCCCCAGGGGCGATACACAGATACGCAGTATTTT

v_call: TRBV16
clone_size: .
j_call: TRBJ2-3
d_call: TRBD2
cdr3_aa: CASSQVITLLAGGATDTQYF
cdr3_nt: TGTGCCAGCAGCCAAGTTATTACTTTGCTAGCGGGAGGTGCCACAGATACGCAGTATTTT

v_call: TRBV6-5
clone_size: .
j_call: TRBJ1-2
d_call: TRBD1
cdr3_aa: CASTIGQGVNYGYTF
cdr3_nt: TGTGCCAGCACTATAGGACAGGGGGTTAACTATGGCTACACCTTC

v_call: TRBV29-1
clone_size: .
j_call: TRBJ2-1
d_call: TRBD1
cdr3_aa: CSVEGQGFGNEQFF
cdr3_nt: TGCAGCGTTGAAGGACAGGGATTTGGGAATGAGCAGTTCTTC

v_call: TRBV13
clone_size: .
j_call: TRBJ2-2
d_call: .
cdr3_aa: CASMGGEHTGELFF
cdr3_nt: TGTGCCAGCATGGGCGGGGAGCATACCGGGGAGCTGTTTTTT

v_call: TRBV4-3
clone_size: .
j_call: TRBJ2-3
d_call: .
cdr3_aa: CASSQDRPTDTQYF
cdr3_nt: TGCGCCAGCAGCCAAGATCGTCCCACAGATACGCAGTATTTT

v_call: TRBV30
clone_size: .
j_call: TRBJ2-7
d_call: .
cdr3_aa: CAWSSLERGYYEQYF
cdr3_nt: TGTGCCTGGAGTTCTTTAGAACGGGGTTACTACGAGCAGTACTTC

v_call: TRBV5-1
clone_size: .
j_call: TRBJ1-4
d_call: .
cdr3_aa: CASSFSGPTANNEKLFF
cdr3_nt: TGCGCCAGCAGCTTTTCGGGCCCGACAGCCAACAATGAAAAACTGTTTTTT

v_call: TRBV27
clone_size: .
j_call: TRBJ2-7
d_call: .
cdr3_aa: CASSLRLTYEQYF
cdr3_nt: TGTGCCAGCAGTTTACGGCTAACCTACGAGCAGTACTTC

v_call: TRBV19
clone_size: .
j_call: TRBJ2-7
d_call: .
cdr3_aa: CASSIASEPSYEQYF
cdr3_nt: TGTGCCAGTAGTATTGCTAGCGAGCCTTCCTACGAGCAGTACTTC

v_call: TRBV6-1
clone_size: .
j_call: TRBJ1-2
d_call: TRBD1
cdr3_aa: CASSVGQGINYGYTF
cdr3_nt: TGTGCCAGCAGTGTGGGACAGGGGATTAACTATGGCTACACCTTC

v_call: TRBV2
clone_size: .
j_call: TRBJ1-2
d_call: .
cdr3_aa: CATTRIYQGLHGYTF
cdr3_nt: TGTGCCACCACGCGGATATATCAGGGACTACATGGCTACACCTTC

v_call: TRBV29-1
clone_size: .
j_call: TRBJ2-7
d_call: TRBD2
cdr3_aa: CSVAKREDYEQYF
cdr3_nt: TGCAGCGTTGCCAAGCGGGAGGACTACGAGCAGTACTTC

v_call: TRBV28
clone_size: .
j_call: TRBJ2-7
d_call: .
cdr3_aa: CASRPAGTYYEQYF
cdr3_nt: TGTGCCAGCAGACCAGCAGGGACATACTACGAGCAGTACTTC

v_call: TRBV4-1
clone_size: .
j_call: TRBJ1-1
d_call: .
cdr3_aa: CASSQDLGGSTEAFF
cdr3_nt: TGCGCCAGCAGCCAAGATCTTGGGGGTAGCACTGAAGCTTTCTTT

v_call: TRBV7-9
clone_size: .
j_call: TRBJ2-1
d_call: TRBD1
cdr3_aa: CASSPEADRDYNEQFF
cdr3_nt: TGTGCCAGCAGCCCGGAAGCGGACAGGGACTACAATGAGCAGTTCTTC

v_call: TRBV2
clone_size: .
j_call: TRBJ1-2
d_call: TRBD1
cdr3_aa: CASGRDREINYGYTF
cdr3_nt: TGTGCCAGCGGAAGGGACAGGGAAATTAACTATGGCTACACCTTC

v_call: TRBV28
clone_size: .
j_call: TRBJ1-6
d_call: .
cdr3_aa: CASSLIRSSYNSPLHF
cdr3_nt: TGTGCCAGCAGTTTAATCAGGAGCTCCTATAATTCACCCCTCCACTTT

v_call: TRBV5-6
clone_size: .
j_call: TRBJ2-3
d_call: TRBD2
cdr3_aa: CASSRTSGTDTQYF
cdr3_nt: TGTGCCAGCAGTCGGACTAGCGGCACAGATACGCAGTATTTT

v_call: TRBV11-3
clone_size: .
j_call: TRBJ2-7
d_call: .
cdr3_aa: CASSLEAALSYEQYF
cdr3_nt: TGTGCCAGCAGCTTAGAGGCCGCCCTCTCCTACGAGCAGTACTTC

v_call: TRBV4-3
clone_size: .
j_call: TRBJ2-1
d_call: TRBD1
cdr3_aa: CASSPTGVPYNEQFF
cdr3_nt: TGCGCCAGCAGCCCTACAGGGGTCCCTTACAATGAGCAGTTCTTC

v_call: TRBV28
clone_size: few
j_call: TRBJ2-7
d_call: .
cdr3_aa: CASSSSSYEQYF
cdr3_nt: TGTGCCAGCAGTTCCTCCTCCTACGAGCAGTACTTC

v_call: TRBV21-1
clone_size: .
j_call: TRBJ1-5
d_call: .
cdr3_aa: CASSMGGSNQPQHF
cdr3_nt: TGTGCCAGCAGTATGGGGGGGAGCAATCAGCCCCAGCATTTT

v_call: TRBV2
clone_size: .
j_call: TRBJ2-1
d_call: .
cdr3_aa: CASSDSPGTKDNEQFF
cdr3_nt: TGTGCCAGCAGTGACTCCCCCGGGACAAAAGACAATGAGCAGTTCTTC

v_call: TRBV13
clone_size: .
j_call: TRBJ2-7
d_call: .
cdr3_aa: CASSPESYEQYF
cdr3_nt: TGTGCCAGCAGCCCCGAATCCTACGAGCAGTACTTC

v_call: TRBV9
clone_size: once
j_call: TRBJ2-7
d_call: TRBD1
cdr3_aa: CASSVVPSTGRTSEQYF
cdr3_nt: TGTGCCAGCAGCGTAGTTCCTTCGACAGGGAGAACTAGCGAGCAGTACTTC

v_call: TRBV7-6
clone_size: .
j_call: TRBJ1-4
d_call: .
cdr3_aa: CASSLPGQNNNEKLFF
cdr3_nt: TGTGCCAGCAGCTTACCAGGACAGAACAATAATGAAAAACTGTTTTTT

v_call: TRBV4-2
clone_size: few
j_call: TRBJ2-7
d_call: TRBD2
cdr3_aa: CASSQGGGGINEQYF
cdr3_nt: TGTGCCAGCAGCCAAGGAGGCGGGGGGATTAACGAGCAGTACTTC

v_call: TRBV5-1
clone_size: .
j_call: TRBJ2-4
d_call: .
cdr3_aa: CASTYSGGMAKNIQYF
cdr3_nt: TGCGCCAGCACGTATTCCGGGGGTATGGCCAAAAACATTCAGTACTTC

v_call: TRBV13
clone_size: .
j_call: TRBJ1-1
d_call: TRBD1
cdr3_aa: CASRTRGGRDTEAFF
cdr3_nt: TGTGCCAGCAGAACCAGGGGGGGGCGGGACACTGAAGCTTTCTTT

v_call: TRBV27
clone_size: .
j_call: TRBJ2-7
d_call: TRBD1
cdr3_aa: CASSLVGTGKGEQYF
cdr3_nt: TGTGCCAGCAGTTTAGTCGGGACAGGGAAAGGGGAGCAGTACTTC

v_call: TRBV6-5
clone_size: .
j_call: TRBJ2-5
d_call: .
cdr3_aa: CASSMYSGSEETQYF
cdr3_nt: TGTGCCAGCAGTATGTATTCAGGGTCGGAAGAGACCCAGTACTTC

v_call: TRBV4-2
clone_size: .
j_call: TRBJ2-3
d_call: TRBD2
cdr3_aa: CASSQDLKVLAGDTDTQYF
cdr3_nt: TGTGCCAGCAGCCAAGACTTAAAAGTACTAGCGGGGGACACAGATACGCAGTATTTT

v_call: TRBV6-6
clone_size: .
j_call: TRBJ1-1
d_call: .
cdr3_aa: CASKQGQNTEAFF
cdr3_nt: TGTGCCAGCAAACAGGGTCAGAACACTGAAGCTTTCTTT

v_call: TRBV6-6
clone_size: .
j_call: TRBJ1-6
d_call: .
cdr3_aa: CASSYALGDSPLHF
cdr3_nt: TGTGCCAGCAGTTACGCTCTCGGTGATTCACCCCTCCACTTT

v_call: TRBV7-9
clone_size: .
j_call: TRBJ2-1
d_call: TRBD2
cdr3_aa: CASSLGTSVWNEQFF
cdr3_nt: TGTGCCAGCAGCTTAGGGACTAGCGTGTGGAATGAGCAGTTCTTC

v_call: TRBV9
clone_size: .
j_call: TRBJ2-1
d_call: TRBD2
cdr3_aa: CASTRPGGNEQFF
cdr3_nt: TGTGCCAGCACCCGTCCCGGGGGGAATGAGCAGTTCTTC

v_call: TRBV5-1
clone_size: .
j_call: TRBJ2-7
d_call: TRBD2
cdr3_aa: CASSLAGLGGEQYF
cdr3_nt: TGCGCCAGCAGCTTGGCGGGACTAGGGGGCGAGCAGTACTTC

v_call: TRBV4-1
clone_size: .
j_call: TRBJ2-7
d_call: .
cdr3_aa: CASSQDRGSLTYEQYF
cdr3_nt: TGCGCCAGCAGCCAAGATCGGGGCTCGTTAACCTACGAGCAGTACTTC

v_call: TRBV9
clone_size: .
j_call: TRBJ2-7
d_call: TRBD1
cdr3_aa: CASSGDRNYEQYF
cdr3_nt: TGTGCCAGCAGCGGGGACAGAAACTACGAGCAGTACTTC

v_call: TRBV28
clone_size: .
j_call: TRBJ1-4
d_call: .
cdr3_aa: CASSSGGPSTNEKLFF
cdr3_nt: TGTGCCAGCAGTTCTGGGGGCCCTTCAACTAATGAAAAACTGTTTTTT

v_call: TRBV4-1
clone_size: .
j_call: TRBJ2-1
d_call: TRBD2
cdr3_aa: CASSQDGLAGVDEQFF
cdr3_nt: TGCGCCAGCAGCCAAGATGGGCTAGCGGGAGTGGATGAGCAGTTCTTC

v_call: TRBV19
clone_size: .
j_call: TRBJ2-2
d_call: .
cdr3_aa: CASSTETEPTGELFF
cdr3_nt: TGTGCCAGTAGCACAGAGACAGAGCCCACCGGGGAGCTGTTTTTT

v_call: TRBV7-9
clone_size: .
j_call: TRBJ1-2
d_call: .
cdr3_aa: CASSLALAAYGYTF
cdr3_nt: TGTGCCAGCAGCTTAGCGCTGGCAGCCTATGGCTACACCTTC

v_call: TRBV10-2
clone_size: .
j_call: TRBJ2-1
d_call: TRBD2
cdr3_aa: CASNIIAGDYNEQFF
cdr3_nt: TGCGCCAGCAACATAATAGCGGGAGACTACAATGAGCAGTTCTTC

v_call: TRBV4-3
clone_size: .
j_call: TRBJ2-1
d_call: .
cdr3_aa: CASSQDGQGSYNEQFF
cdr3_nt: TGCGCCAGCAGCCAAGATGGGCAGGGGAGCTACAATGAGCAGTTCTTC